Listed below are T cell receptor beta chains from one sample, sequenced in a study of blood T cell repertoires in COVID-19. Using immunoSEQ multiplex PCR, the repertoire was profiled, and TCRdb retains in-frame clones only, with some absent. The sample yields around 60,000 clones, roughly 83% seen once. Sequenced input: peripheral blood. Source of these receptors: a man aged 55 to 70 with COVID-19, enrolled during active disease. CDR3s include the opening cysteine and the closing phenylalanine or tryptophan. The D gene is left open where the match is weak. A row's size may be missing; if present it is once, few, many or a size class.

j_call	clone_size	v_call	d_call	cdr3_aa	cdr3_nt
TRBJ2-5	-	TRBV10-2	TRBD2	CASSYSGREGETQYF	TGCGCCAGCAGCTATAGCGGGAGAGAAGGGGAGACCCAGTACTTC
TRBJ2-1	-	TRBV27	TRBD2	CASSLGRGAWEQFF	TGTGCCAGCAGTTTGGGGCGGGGGGCATGGGAGCAGTTCTTC
TRBJ1-2	-	TRBV21-1	-	CASPRGSNYGYTF	TGTGCCAGCCCTAGGGGGTCAAACTATGGCTACACCTTC
TRBJ1-1	-	TRBV5-1	-	CASSFSMNTEAFF	TGCGCCAGCAGCTTCAGTATGAACACTGAAGCTTTCTTT
TRBJ2-5	-	TRBV5-1	TRBD1	CASSPGGFDEETQYF	TGCGCCAGCAGCCCAGGGGGCTTCGATGAAGAGACCCAGTACTTC
TRBJ2-1	-	TRBV6-4	TRBD1	CASSDAGTGGRNEQFF	TGTGCCAGCAGTGACGCCGGGACAGGGGGCAGGAATGAGCAGTTCTTC
TRBJ1-1	-	TRBV30	-	CAWSAPTYTMNTEAFF	TGTGCCTGGAGTGCTCCGACATACACCATGAACACTGAAGCTTTCTTT
TRBJ2-5	-	TRBV5-1	TRBD1	CASSRDRVQETQYF	TGCGCCAGCAGCAGGGACAGAGTGCAAGAGACCCAGTACTTC
TRBJ2-7	-	TRBV7-2	-	CASSLAVLEAYEQYF	TGTGCCAGCAGCTTAGCGGTCCTGGAGGCCTACGAGCAGTACTTC
TRBJ1-1	-	TRBV18	TRBD1	CASSRQGVGFTEAFF	TGTGCCAGCTCACGACAGGGGGTCGGTTTCACTGAAGCTTTCTTT
TRBJ2-7	-	TRBV11-3	-	CASSLDGLSSEQYF	TGTGCCAGCAGCTTAGATGGGCTCAGCAGCGAGCAGTACTTC
TRBJ1-6	-	TRBV28	-	CASSGPVQVYNSPLHF	TGTGCCAGCAGTGGGCCCGTGCAGGTCTATAATTCACCCCTCCACTTT
TRBJ2-3	-	TRBV10-2	-	CASVGEGVDTQYF	TGCGCCAGCGTAGGGGAAGGGGTAGATACGCAGTATTTT
TRBJ1-2	-	TRBV28	-	CASSWGGGYTF	TGTGCCAGCAGTTGGGGGGGTGGCTACACCTTC
TRBJ1-5	-	TRBV27	-	CASSLLDSNQPQHF	TGTGCCAGCAGCTTGTTGGACAGTAATCAGCCCCAGCATTTT
TRBJ1-4	-	TRBV30	-	CAWSVSVVTNEKLFF	TGTGCCTGGAGTGTATCTGTAGTAACTAATGAAAAACTGTTTTTT
TRBJ1-5	-	TRBV30	-	CAWSVRGQQPQHF	TGTGCCTGGAGTGTAAGAGGTCAGCAGCCCCAGCATTTT
TRBJ1-3	-	TRBV5-1	TRBD1	CASSLGQGASGNTIYF	TGCGCCAGCAGCTTGGGGCAGGGGGCTTCTGGAAACACCATATATTTT
TRBJ2-3	-	TRBV15	TRBD2	CATSRDLAGASDTQYF	TGTGCCACCAGCAGAGATCTAGCGGGGGCTTCAGATACGCAGTATTTT
TRBJ1-5	-	TRBV19	-	CASSIKDSYNQPQHF	TGTGCCAGTAGTATTAAGGACAGCTATAATCAGCCCCAGCATTTT
TRBJ2-5	-	TRBV7-2	TRBD2	CASSLRTSGRETQYF	TGTGCCAGCAGCCTTAGGACTAGCGGGAGAGAGACCCAGTACTTC
TRBJ2-3	-	TRBV11-2	TRBD2	CASSLGLAGGPSTDTQYF	TGTGCCAGCAGCCTGGGACTAGCGGGGGGTCCTAGCACAGATACGCAGTATTTT
TRBJ2-5	-	TRBV7-3	-	CASSLGQHQETQYF	TGTGCCAGCAGCCTCGGACAGCACCAAGAGACCCAGTACTTC
TRBJ1-2	-	TRBV27	-	CASSLTPRSGTKGYTF	TGTGCCAGCAGTTTAACCCCCCGTTCCGGGACAAAAGGCTACACCTTC
TRBJ2-1	-	TRBV5-1	TRBD2	CASSLGTSGKSSYNEQFF	TGCGCCAGCAGCTTGGGGACTAGCGGAAAAAGCTCCTACAATGAGCAGTTCTTC
TRBJ2-7	-	TRBV14	-	CASSPTGYEQYF	TGTGCCAGCAGCCCTACAGGGTACGAGCAGTACTTC
TRBJ1-5	-	TRBV30	-	CAWSTVVGAPQHF	TGTGCCTGGAGTACAGTCGTAGGTGCGCCCCAGCATTTT
TRBJ1-3	once	TRBV6-1	-	CASSEAAGMGNTIYF	TGTGCCAGCAGTGAAGCGGCAGGGATGGGAAACACCATATATTTT
TRBJ1-5	few	TRBV19	-	CASDSPNQPQHF	TGTGCCAGCGACAGCCCGAATCAGCCCCAGCATTTT
TRBJ2-5	-	TRBV19	-	CASSSLGQVEETQYF	TGTGCCAGTAGTTCCCTGGGCCAGGTGGAAGAGACCCAGTACTTC
TRBJ1-2	-	TRBV18	-	CASSPDGSVGYTF	TGTGCCAGCTCACCAGACGGGAGTGTGGGCTACACCTTC
TRBJ2-6	-	TRBV18	TRBD1	CASSPLLTGAGANVLTF	TGTGCCAGCTCACCACTCTTAACAGGGGCTGGGGCCAACGTCCTGACTTTC
TRBJ2-1	-	TRBV7-3	TRBD2	CASSLNSGTYNEQFF	TGTGCCAGCAGCTTAAATAGCGGGACCTACAATGAGCAGTTCTTC
TRBJ2-3	-	TRBV15	TRBD1	CATSKQPGGQGPTDTQYF	TGTGCCACCAGCAAACAACCCGGGGGACAGGGGCCCACAGATACGCAGTATTTT
TRBJ1-4	-	TRBV20-1	TRBD1	CSASGTGLNEKLFF	TGCAGTGCAAGTGGGACAGGCCTTAATGAAAAACTGTTTTTT
TRBJ1-3	few	TRBV28	-	CASRGGIERNTIYF	TGTGCCAGCAGGGGGGGGATCGAAAGAAACACCATATATTTT
TRBJ1-3	once	TRBV19	-	CASSMEGLSSGNTIYF	TGTGCCAGTAGTATGGAGGGACTGAGCTCTGGAAACACCATATATTTT
TRBJ2-3	-	TRBV5-1	-	CASGPGTPSTDTQYF	TGCGCCAGCGGACCCGGGACTCCTAGCACAGATACGCAGTATTTT
TRBJ2-7	once	TRBV30	TRBD2	CAWTSGSYEQYF	TGTGCCTGGACTAGCGGGAGCTACGAGCAGTACTTC
TRBJ2-5	-	TRBV6-1	-	CASSEARRSAWETQYF	TGTGCCAGCAGTGAGGCGAGGCGTAGCGCCTGGGAGACCCAGTACTTC
TRBJ1-2	-	TRBV25-1	TRBD1	CASSGTLGQGGNYGYTF	TGTGCCAGCAGTGGTACTTTGGGACAGGGGGGAAACTATGGCTACACCTTC
TRBJ2-7	-	TRBV5-1	TRBD2	CASSLESGGAHEQYF	TGCGCCAGCAGCTTGGAAAGCGGGGGGGCCCACGAGCAGTACTTC
TRBJ2-1	-	TRBV19	TRBD1	CASAGQGAQWDEQFF	TGTGCCAGCGCGGGACAGGGGGCACAGTGGGATGAGCAGTTCTTC
TRBJ2-1	-	TRBV7-9	TRBD2	CASCSGTSDYNEQFF	TGTGCCAGCTGCTCCGGGACTAGCGACTACAATGAGCAGTTCTTC
TRBJ2-5	-	TRBV28	TRBD2	CASMGLAGGYQETQYF	TGTGCCAGCATGGGCCTAGCGGGGGGGTACCAAGAGACCCAGTACTTC
TRBJ1-2	-	TRBV19	-	CASIPTWGAHYGYTF	TGTGCCAGTATCCCGACCTGGGGCGCGCACTATGGCTACACCTTC
TRBJ2-2	few	TRBV29-1	-	CSVGRDHTGELFF	TGCAGCGTTGGCAGGGATCACACCGGGGAGCTGTTTTTT
TRBJ1-3	once	TRBV10-1	-	CASEVRPRWGFGPLDSGNTIYF	TGCGCCAGCGAAGTGAGGCCCCGGTGGGGATTCGGACCACTAGACTCTGGAAACACCATATATTTT